This TCR beta chain derives from a study of T-cell memory formation after mild COVID-19. Points from the study as a whole: Contracting CD4+ clones sat mainly in CM and EM; CD8+ in EMRA. Second-wave clones peaking on day 37 lacked confirmed SARS-CoV-2 specificity.

Sample barcodes and UMIs were carried by the TCR alpha and TCR beta cDNA libraries that 5'RACE generated with constant-segment primers. In TCRdb, the 5' RACE reads were re-called with MiXCR into one record per CDR3 protein. The sample lists 400,000 or so distinct CDR3 sequences; roughly 21% were seen once. Details on this clonotype: The antigen remains unidentified.

This CDR3 is built from 18 residues. The germline V and J ends were trimmed by 5 bases and 0 bases, with 20 bases remaining between them. Looked up from germline, CDR1 is SGHTA and CDR2 is FQGNSA. The J gene is TRBJ2-4, the V gene TRBV7-2; possibly TRBD2 for D (5 bases). Sequencing input: PBMCs or a T cell subset sorted from them (not recorded which). This TCR came from an adult woman who had mild COVID-19 (a few samples of this study predate the infection). Cell type and time point are not known. This chain's CDR3 is CASSKLQLGGLAKNIQYF. The CDR3, as DNA: TGTGCCAGCAGCAAGCTACAGTTAGGAGGATTAGCCAAAAACATTCAGTACTTC.